These T cell receptor beta chains were read from a single sample in a study of molecular identifiers for immune sequencing clone quantification. In TCRdb, the PCR reads were re-called with MiXCR into one record per CDR3 protein. The table lists about 640,000 distinct CDR3 sequences, nearly 20% of them singletons. Sequenced sample: naive CD8+ T cells from blood, with Jurkat cell RNA spiked in. The source is a human donor in good health. Some libraries in this study had Jurkat cell RNA spiked in. Each CDR3 is given with its conserved first and last residue. The order of the fields is V gene, D gene, J gene, CDR3 protein. D genes are given only for firm matches.

TRBV29-1	.	TRBJ2-4	CSVEGLGSKNIQYF
TRBV27	TRBD2	TRBJ2-1	CASSLAGGPNEQFF
TRBV20-1	.	TRBJ2-7	CSAPSGEKPYEQYF
TRBV4-3	.	TRBJ1-1	CASSPSGRVAFF
TRBV19	.	TRBJ2-7	CASSILQGYEQYF
TRBV6-2/TRBV6-3	.	TRBJ2-6	CASRWKGMSGANVLTF
TRBV19	.	TRBJ1-2	CASSIWREESGYTF
TRBV6-5	.	TRBJ2-1	CATRDGTSGNEQFF
TRBV6-2/TRBV6-3	.	TRBJ2-3	CASSGTEVRTDTQYF
TRBV13	.	TRBJ2-2	CASSPRGDSNTGELFF
TRBV6-5	.	TRBJ2-5	CASSPLVVGETQYF
TRBV2	.	TRBJ1-1	CASRYILNTEAFF
TRBV2	.	TRBJ1-5	CASSEGGQATNQPQHF
TRBV20-1	TRBD2	TRBJ2-7	CSAETSEIDYEQYF
TRBV7-9	TRBD2	TRBJ2-5	CASSLYSGIETQYF
TRBV6-1	TRBD1	TRBJ2-7	CASSVWDSFSYEQYF
TRBV5-5	.	TRBJ2-7	CASSPPISGPYEQYF
TRBV7-9	.	TRBJ1-2	CASSLVGVSYGYTF
TRBV24-1	.	TRBJ2-2	CATSELLGGELFF
TRBV19	.	TRBJ1-5	CASTPQGTHQPQHF
TRBV7-8	.	TRBJ1-1	CASSAGPTPEAFF
TRBV9	.	TRBJ1-1	CASSVVRTANTEAFF
TRBV7-9	.	TRBJ1-3	CASTGIPTGNTIYF
TRBV4-1	.	TRBJ2-1	CASSPVTAGNAYNEQFF
TRBV6-1	.	TRBJ2-3	CASREQSTDTQYF
TRBV7-2	.	TRBJ2-5	CASSSDIAGETQYF
TRBV6-1	.	TRBJ1-5	CASSDTRGGYQPQHF
TRBV21-1	.	TRBJ2-5	CASSEKPIGVRETQYF
TRBV20-1	.	TRBJ1-2	CSARDFPAPAAYGYTF
TRBV29-1	.	TRBJ2-2	CSVVLYNTGELFF
TRBV30	.	TRBJ1-1	CAWSEVSGEAFF
TRBV9	.	TRBJ1-4	CASSERETNEKLFF
TRBV6-5	.	TRBJ2-4	CASSYSGQFKNIQYF
TRBV20-1	TRBD1	TRBJ2-6	CSATSGTGNSGANVLTF
TRBV5-1	TRBD1	TRBJ2-5	CASSLGNRGPETQYF
TRBV6-6	.	TRBJ2-1	CAITGRAYNEQFF
TRBV7-6	TRBD2	TRBJ2-3	CASRSTSGNTDTQYF
TRBV20-1	TRBD2	TRBJ2-3	CSATSGISTDTQYF
TRBV30	TRBD2	TRBJ2-3	CAWALAGGSDTQYF
TRBV18	.	TRBJ2-7	CASSPLEWEVSYEQYF
TRBV6-5	.	TRBJ2-5	CASSPGGGETQYF
TRBV6-6	TRBD2	TRBJ2-5	CASSNLAGANQETQYF
TRBV27	.	TRBJ2-1	CASSLVGRLDPYNEQLF
TRBV29-1	TRBD1	TRBJ1-1	CSVGQGETEAFF
TRBV30	.	TRBJ1-2	CAWSGMNYGYTF
TRBV14	.	TRBJ2-7	CASKGRTYEQYF
TRBV4-3	.	TRBJ2-7	CASSQDLAGNYEQYF
TRBV27	.	TRBJ2-3	CASSFLDDTQYF
TRBV5-5	TRBD2	TRBJ2-1	CASSSGTSVNEQFF
TRBV4-1	TRBD1	TRBJ1-5	CASSQDRTGLSNQPQHF
TRBV7-9	.	TRBJ1-1	CASSLAGGSEAFF
TRBV12-3/TRBV12-4	.	TRBJ2-3	CASRVSDTDTQYF
TRBV11-2	.	TRBJ1-5	CASSLDFTQPQHF
TRBV11-3	.	TRBJ2-1	CASSSAEDAYNEQFF
TRBV27	.	TRBJ2-7	CASSRPRDGIYEQYF
TRBV7-2	TRBD2	TRBJ2-7	CASSPGAGGWYGQYF
TRBV19	.	TRBJ1-1	CASSTFTGTNTEAFF
TRBV12-3/TRBV12-4	.	TRBJ2-7	CASSGGTVPTYEQYF
TRBV9	TRBD1	TRBJ1-6	CASSVNTGVGSPLHF